Following are 2 T cell receptor beta chains from one sample sequenced in a study of cytomegalovirus exposure and HLA in healthy donors. PCR amplification relied on 60 Vbeta primers (plus 13 Jbeta primers). TCRdb keeps only in-frame clones here, not all; method: immunoSEQ multiplex PCR. The repertoire consists of 150,000 to 200,000 clones, with around 80% occurring once and the leading ten covering approximately 4%. Sequencing was carried out using PBMCs. The receptors come from a young woman in good health and CMV-seropositive.

This chain joins TRBV5-1 and TRBJ2-1; weak D call: TRBD2 (5 bases). The ends were cut back, 2 bases at V and 7 bases at J, with 19 bases in the middle. This CDR3 spans 16 amino acids. Germline CDR1 and CDR2: SGHRS and YFSETQ. CDR3 loop: CASSFMSGPFGNEQFF. The CDR3 bases are TGCGCCAGCAGCTTTATGAGCGGTCCCTTTGGGAATGAGCAGTTCTTC.

V gene TRBV15 combines with J gene TRBJ1-4; 8 bases fit TRBD1. Trimming took 1 base from V and 3 from J; bases not matched to a gene: 4. CDR3 length equals 16 residues. Germline CDR1 reads LNHNV; CDR2 reads YYDKDF (reference sequence). The CDR3 sequence is CATSRGGGQANEKLFF. The DNA for the CDR3 is TGTGCCACCAGCAGAGGCGGGGGACAGGCTAATGAAAAACTGTTTTTT.